This TCR beta chain was recorded in a study of vaccination and CD4 T cells after COVID-19. At the level of the study: Convalescents were six males and four females, two of them Hispanic. Drawing of post-COVID samples took place a median about 94 days after diagnosis (range 35 to 161).

Germline CDR1 DFQATT, CDR2 SNEGSKA (reference sequence). This CDR3 spans 14 amino acids. Cultured CD4+ T cell DNA was sequenced using the Oncomine TCR Beta short-read assay. TCRdb independently ran MiXCR on the PCR reads; one entry per CDR3 protein. Found here are some 13,000 distinct CDR3 sequences, approximately 58% of them singletons; the top ten hold under 9%. Described treatment: roughly 11-day PBMC culture with coronavirus spike peptide pools or control peptides (ViraFEST assay). The table lists this clonotype with a count of one. Its antigen is still unknown. The germline gene is not matched at one end of the junction; a read error may be the cause.

The J gene is TRBJ2-1, the V gene TRBV20-1, with D perhaps matching TRBD1 or TRBD2 (5 bases each). This clonotype originated in a human donor who had recovered from COVID-19. The source was CD4+ T cells from blood, cultured in vitro, collected before SARS-CoV-2 vaccination. DNA for the CDR3: TGCAGTGCTAGTCAAGGGACCTCCAACAATGAGCAGTTCTTC. Amino acids: CSASQGTSNNEQFF.